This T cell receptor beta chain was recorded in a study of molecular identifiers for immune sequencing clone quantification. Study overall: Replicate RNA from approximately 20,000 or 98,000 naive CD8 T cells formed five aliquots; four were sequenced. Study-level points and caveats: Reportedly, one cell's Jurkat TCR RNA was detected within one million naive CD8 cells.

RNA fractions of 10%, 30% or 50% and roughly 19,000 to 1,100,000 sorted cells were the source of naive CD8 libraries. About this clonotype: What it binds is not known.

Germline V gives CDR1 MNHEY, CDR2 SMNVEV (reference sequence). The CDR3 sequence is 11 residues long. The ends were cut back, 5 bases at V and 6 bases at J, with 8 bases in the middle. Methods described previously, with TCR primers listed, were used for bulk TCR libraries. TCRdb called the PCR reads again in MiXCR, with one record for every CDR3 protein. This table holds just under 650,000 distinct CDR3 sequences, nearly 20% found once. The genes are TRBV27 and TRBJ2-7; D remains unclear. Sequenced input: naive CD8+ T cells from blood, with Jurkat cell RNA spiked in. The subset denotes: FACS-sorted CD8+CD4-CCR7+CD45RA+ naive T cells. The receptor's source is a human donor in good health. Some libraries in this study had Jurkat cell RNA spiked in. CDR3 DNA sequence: TGTGCCAGCAGTCAGTATGGCGAGCAGTACTTC. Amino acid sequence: CASSQYGEQYF.